This T cell receptor beta chain was found in a study of blood T cell repertoires in COVID-19. Study background: Donors in the United States, Italy and Spain gave samples during acute or convalescent COVID-19. From T cells, B-cell-depleted T cells, or PBMCs came the material, which was cDNA or gDNA.

Under the authors' procedure: Scientists estimated how many nucleated cells there were by amplifying reference gene primers. Clones were sequenced by immunoSEQ multiplex PCR, and TCRdb holds only the in-frame ones, with some missing. V, J and clone size derive from that table, while D and trimming were established from the DNA sequence. Here the sample spans some 220,000 clones, roughly 80% being singletons. V was clipped by 4 bases and J by 4 bases; unmatched bases: 8. Germline values: CDR1 LGHNA, CDR2 YNFKEQ. The CDR3 loop spans 17 amino acids. The chain is built from TRBV4-2 and TRBJ2-2, with 11 bases aligning to TRBD2. The receptor was isolated from a woman of 80 years or more with active or convalescent COVID-19. The sequenced material came from peripheral blood. The CDR3 DNA reads TGTGCCAGCAGCCCTCTCGCCGGGACTAGCGGCACCGGGGAGCTGTTTTTT. Translating it yields CASSPLAGTSGTGELFF.